This T cell receptor (beta chain) comes out of a study of shared clonotypes between healthy human individuals. Study-level information: The people who gave samples were a couple of women and a few men aged 18 to 49. For every donor, three CD4 naive, three CD4 memory, two CD8 naive and one CD8 memory plates were used.

Study-level results: Sharing across four donors was highest in naive CD4 (around 5%) and lowest in memory CD8 (about 0.4%). Clonotype sharing levels among donors were expected to vary with sequencing depth.

Naive-designated CD8 cells lacked CD45RO, were positively enriched for CCR7, and omitted terminally differentiated effector memory CD45RA+ cells. This clone showed up just a few times. Its antigen is currently unknown. Sequenced by immunoSEQ multiplex PCR; TCRdb stores in-frame clones only, minus some. Here the sample spans some 2,000,000 clones, approximately 94% being singletons. The clonotype was recovered from a man between 18 and 35 years old in good health. The sample was naive CD8+ T cells sorted from blood.

CDR3 loop: CASGKVDGEKLFF. As DNA, the CDR3 is TGTGCCAGCGGGAAAGTGGACGGCGAAAAACTGTTTTTT. V and J are TRBV6-5 and TRBJ1-4; the D is unclear. Trimming took 8 bases from V and 8 from J, leaving 15 bases between them. The germline V gene has CDR1 MNHEY and CDR2 SVGAGI. This CDR3 contains 13 residues.